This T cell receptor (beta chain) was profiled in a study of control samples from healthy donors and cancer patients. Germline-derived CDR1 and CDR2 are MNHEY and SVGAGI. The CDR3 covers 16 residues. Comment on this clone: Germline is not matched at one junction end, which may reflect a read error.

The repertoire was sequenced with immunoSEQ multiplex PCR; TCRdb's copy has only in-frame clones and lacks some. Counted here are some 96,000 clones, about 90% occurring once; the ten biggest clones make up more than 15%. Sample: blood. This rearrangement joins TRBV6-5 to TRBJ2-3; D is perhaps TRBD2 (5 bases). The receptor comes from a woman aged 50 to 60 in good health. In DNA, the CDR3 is TGTGCCAGCCGTTATGGAAGCGGCAGCGGAGTAGATACGCAGTATTTT. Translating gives CASRYGSGSGVDTQYF.